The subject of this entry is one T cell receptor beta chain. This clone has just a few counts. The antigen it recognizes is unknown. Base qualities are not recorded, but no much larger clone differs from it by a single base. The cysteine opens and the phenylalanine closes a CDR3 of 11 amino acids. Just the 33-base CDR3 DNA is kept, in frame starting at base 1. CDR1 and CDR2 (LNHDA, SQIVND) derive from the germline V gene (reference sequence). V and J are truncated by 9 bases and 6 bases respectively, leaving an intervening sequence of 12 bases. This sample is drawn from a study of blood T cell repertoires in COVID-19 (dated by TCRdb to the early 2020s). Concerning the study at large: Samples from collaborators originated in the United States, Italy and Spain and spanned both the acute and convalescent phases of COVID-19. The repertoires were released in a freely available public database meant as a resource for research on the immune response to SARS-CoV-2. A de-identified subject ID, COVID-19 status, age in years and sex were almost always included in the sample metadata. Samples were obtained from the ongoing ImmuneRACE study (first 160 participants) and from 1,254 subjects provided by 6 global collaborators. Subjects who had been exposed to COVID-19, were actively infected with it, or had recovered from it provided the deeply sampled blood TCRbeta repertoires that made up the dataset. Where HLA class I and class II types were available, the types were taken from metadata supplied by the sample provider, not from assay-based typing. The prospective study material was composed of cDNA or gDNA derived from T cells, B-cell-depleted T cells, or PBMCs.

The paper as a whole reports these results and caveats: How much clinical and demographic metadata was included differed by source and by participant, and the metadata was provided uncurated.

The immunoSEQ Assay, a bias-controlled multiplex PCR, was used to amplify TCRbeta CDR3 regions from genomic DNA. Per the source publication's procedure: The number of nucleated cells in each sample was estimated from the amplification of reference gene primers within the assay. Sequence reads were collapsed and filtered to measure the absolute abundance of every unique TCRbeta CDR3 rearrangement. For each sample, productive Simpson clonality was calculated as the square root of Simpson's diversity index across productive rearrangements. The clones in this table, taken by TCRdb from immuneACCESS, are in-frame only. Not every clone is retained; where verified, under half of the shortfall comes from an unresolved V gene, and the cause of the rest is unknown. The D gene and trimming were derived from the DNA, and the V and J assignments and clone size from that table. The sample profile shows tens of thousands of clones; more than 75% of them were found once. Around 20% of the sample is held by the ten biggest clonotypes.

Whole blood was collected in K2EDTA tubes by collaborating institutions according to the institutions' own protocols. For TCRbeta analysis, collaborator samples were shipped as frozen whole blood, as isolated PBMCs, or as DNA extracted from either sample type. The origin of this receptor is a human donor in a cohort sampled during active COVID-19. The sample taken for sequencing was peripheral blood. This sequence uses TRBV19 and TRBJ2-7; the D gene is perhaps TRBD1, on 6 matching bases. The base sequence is TGTGCCAGCCGTGGACAGTCCGAGCAGTACTTC. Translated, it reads CASRGQSEQYF. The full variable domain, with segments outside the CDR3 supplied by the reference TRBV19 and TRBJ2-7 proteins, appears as DGGITQSPKYLFRKEGQNVTLSCEQNLNHDAMYWYRQDPGQGLRLIYYSQIVNDFQKGDIAEGYSVSREKKESFPLTVTSAQKNPTAFYLCASRGQSEQYFGPGTRLTVT.